The rows below give T cell receptor beta chains drawn from one sample of a study of cytomegalovirus exposure and HLA in healthy donors. Method: immunoSEQ multiplex PCR; TCRdb's copy keeps in-frame clones and lacks some. The sample has around 58,000 clones; approximately 80% are singletons. Sequencing was carried out using PBMCs. Every receptor here comes from a female donor in good health and CMV-seronegative. The CDR3 runs from the conserved cysteine through the conserved F or W. Only part of the rows carry a size: once, few, many, or a class if the clone is expanded.

j_gene | abundance | len | v_gene | CDR3aa
TRBJ2-7 | . | 14 | TRBV30 | CAWSADSDSYEQYF
TRBJ1-4 | . | 14 | TRBV4-1 | CASDPAAGGEKLFF
TRBJ1-5 | . | 13 | TRBV5-6 | CASSFNPNQPQHF
TRBJ2-7 | once | 14 | TRBV9 | CASSDGSGSYEQYF
TRBJ1-1 | few | 13 | TRBV6-6 | CASSSRGNTEAFF
TRBJ1-4 | . | 17 | TRBV19 | CASSSRTGSTTNEKLFF
TRBJ1-2 | . | 14 | TRBV13 | CASSLGSSGYGYTF
TRBJ2-2 | . | 15 | TRBV7-3 | CASSPGGSNTGELFF
TRBJ2-6 | . | 17 | TRBV9 | CASSVGGQGSGANVLTF
TRBJ2-3 | once | 16 | TRBV9 | CASSPSGKPYTDTQYF
TRBJ2-3 | few | 15 | TRBV7-9 | CASSSWTVSADTQYF
TRBJ1-6 | . | 13 | TRBV30 | CAWRGQGYSPLHF